This TCR beta chain was documented in a study of early T cells in non-severe SARS-CoV-2 infection. In this sample, this clonotype turned up a few times. This CDR3 contains 20 residues. Each single cDNA molecule received a unique molecular identifier. TCRdb re-called the 5' RACE reads through MiXCR, storing one row per CDR3 protein. The profile shows approximately 77,000 distinct CDR3 sequences, 9% to 15% of them singletons. The material sequenced was whole blood, taken at baseline. The chain couples TRBV21-1 to TRBJ2-5; TRBD2 was called by the table and not checked on the DNA. TRBV21-1 is shown as a pseudogene. This TCR came from an adult who was a healthcare worker with PCR-confirmed SARS-CoV-2 infection or an uninfected control (not recorded which). The donor label of this sample is uncertain. This chain's CDR3 is CASRLSGTSGSPSIKETQYF. CDR3 DNA: TGTGCCAGCAGACTTTCCGGGACTAGCGGGTCGCCTTCTATTAAAGAGACCCAGTACTTC.